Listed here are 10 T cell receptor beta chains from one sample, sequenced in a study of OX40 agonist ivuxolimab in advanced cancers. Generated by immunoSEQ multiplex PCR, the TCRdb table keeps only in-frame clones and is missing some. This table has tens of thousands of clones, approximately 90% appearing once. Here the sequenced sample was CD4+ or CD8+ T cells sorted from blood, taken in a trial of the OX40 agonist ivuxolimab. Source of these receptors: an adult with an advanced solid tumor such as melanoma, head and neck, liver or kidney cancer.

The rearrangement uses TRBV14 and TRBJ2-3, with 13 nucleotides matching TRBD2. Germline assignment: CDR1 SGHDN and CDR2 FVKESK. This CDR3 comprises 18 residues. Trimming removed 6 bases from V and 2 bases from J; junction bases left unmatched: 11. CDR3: CASSPRTSGSAYTDTQYF. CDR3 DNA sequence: TGTGCCAGCAGTCCCCGGACTAGCGGGAGCGCTTACACAGATACGCAGTATTTT.

CDR3 coding DNA: TGTGCCAGTAGTAACGACAGGGGGCCCCCCTACGAGCAGTACTTC. Protein sequence: CASSNDRGPPYEQYF. The rearrangement links TRBV19 to TRBJ2-7, with 10 bases that match TRBD1. The CDR3 runs 15 residues. V shed 4 bases and J 2 bases; nucleotides not matched to a gene: 5. The germline V gene encodes CDR1 LNHDA and CDR2 SQIVND (reference sequence).

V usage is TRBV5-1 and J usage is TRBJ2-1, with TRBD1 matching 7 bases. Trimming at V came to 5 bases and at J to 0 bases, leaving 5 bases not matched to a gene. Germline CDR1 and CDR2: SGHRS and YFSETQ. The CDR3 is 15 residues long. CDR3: CASREGAASYNEQFF. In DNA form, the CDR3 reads TGCGCCAGCAGAGAGGGGGCAGCCTCCTACAATGAGCAGTTCTTC.

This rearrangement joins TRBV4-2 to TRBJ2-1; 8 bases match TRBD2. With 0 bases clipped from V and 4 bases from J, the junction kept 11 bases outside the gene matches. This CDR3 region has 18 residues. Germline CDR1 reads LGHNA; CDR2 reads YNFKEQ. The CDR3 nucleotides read TGTGCCAGCAGCCAAGAGCCCGGACCAGGGACTAGGTACAATGAGCAGTTCTTC. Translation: CASSQEPGPGTRYNEQFF.

CDR3 in DNA: TGTGCCAGCAGCGTAGTAACTTCCACAGATACGCAGTATTTT. Amino acids: CASSVVTSTDTQYF. The chain couples TRBV9 to TRBJ2-3, with D unresolved. This CDR3 contains 14 residues. The ends were cut back, 0 bases at V and 2 bases at J, with 7 bases in the middle. Germline lookup yields CDR1 SGDLS and CDR2 YYNGEE. The full variable domain, in which reference TRBV9 and TRBJ2-3 provide the parts outside the CDR3, is DSGVTQTPKHLITATGQRVTLRCSPRSGDLSVYWYQQSLDQGLQFLIQYYNGEERAKGNILERFSAQQFPDLHSELNLSSLELGDSALYFCASSVVTSTDTQYFGPGTRLTVL.

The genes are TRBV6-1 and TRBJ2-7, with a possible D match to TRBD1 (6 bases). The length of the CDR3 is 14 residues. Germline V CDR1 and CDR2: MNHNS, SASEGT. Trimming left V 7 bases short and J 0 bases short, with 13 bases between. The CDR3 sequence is CASTLRTDSYEQYF. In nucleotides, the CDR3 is TGTGCCAGCACCCTCCGGACAGACTCCTACGAGCAGTACTTC.

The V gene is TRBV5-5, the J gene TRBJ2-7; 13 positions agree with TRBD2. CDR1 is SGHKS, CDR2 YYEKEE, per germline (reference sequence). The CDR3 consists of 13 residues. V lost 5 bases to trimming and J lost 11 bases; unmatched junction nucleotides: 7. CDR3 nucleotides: TGTGCCAGCAGGGGTGGACTAGCGGGAGCTAAGTACTTC. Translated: CASRGGLAGAKYF.

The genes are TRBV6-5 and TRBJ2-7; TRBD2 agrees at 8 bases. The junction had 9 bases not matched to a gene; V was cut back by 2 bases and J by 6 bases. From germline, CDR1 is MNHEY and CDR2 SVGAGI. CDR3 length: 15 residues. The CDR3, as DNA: TGTGCCAGCAGTTACATAGCGGGATCCCCCTCCGAGCAGTACTTC. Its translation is CASSYIAGSPSEQYF.

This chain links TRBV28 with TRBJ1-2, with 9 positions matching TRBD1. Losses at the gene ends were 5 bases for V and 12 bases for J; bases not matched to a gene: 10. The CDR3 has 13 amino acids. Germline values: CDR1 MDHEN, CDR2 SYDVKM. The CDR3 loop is CASSPPKQGAHTF. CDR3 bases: TGTGCCAGCAGTCCACCAAAACAGGGGGCCCACACCTTC.

The CDR3 DNA follows: TGTGCCAGCATTCCACAGTGGAATCAGCCCCAGCATTTT. Translation: CASIPQWNQPQHF. The chain couples TRBV6-1 to TRBJ1-5; D remains unclear. Germline CDR1 MNHNS, CDR2 SASEGT. The CDR3 spans 13 residues. Trimming removed 7 bases at V and 4 bases at J, with 11 bases between.